Detailed here is one T cell receptor beta chain. Its antigen is not known. V shed 2 bases, J shed 4 bases, and the junction held 7 bases outside the gene matches. This CDR3 contains 17 residues. CDR1 and CDR2 (germline): MNHNS, SASEGT. The sample originates from a study of CD4+ T cells in melanoma. Libraries were prepared by immunoSEQ multiplex PCR; TCRdb keeps only in-frame clonotypes and omits some of them. The data hold 90,000 to 130,000 clones, with approximately 90% observed a single time. Overall study results and limits: Reportedly, melanoma neoantigen-specific CD4+ T cells showed varied differentiation states.

This chain joins TRBV6-1 and TRBJ2-3; 12 nucleotides match TRBD2. This clonotype was obtained from a human donor with melanoma. The sequencing sample was made of peripheral blood. In DNA form, the CDR3 reads TGTGCCAGCAGTGAAAGCCCGACTAGCGGGAGCGCAGATACGCAGTATTTT. Residues: CASSESPTSGSADTQYF.